The clone carrying this TCR beta chain was picked up a small number of times. As yet, its antigen is unknown. This entry comes from a study of shared clonotypes between healthy human individuals. Across several immunoSEQ plates, the genomic DNA of each subset was split evenly. Generated by immunoSEQ multiplex PCR, the TCRdb table keeps only in-frame clones and is missing some. The repertoire holds 550,000 to 850,000 clones, with around 74% as singletons. There are 16 residues in the CDR3. Germline-derived CDR1 and CDR2 are SGHTA and FQGNSA. V lost 5 bases to trimming and J lost 0 bases, with 14 bases between them. General study results and limits: Larger estimated richness was generally seen in naive subsets than in memory subsets. In the sorted subsets, rarefaction showed sequencing was incomplete despite large depth.

This receptor was obtained from a woman younger than 45 in good health. The sequencing sample was made of memory CD4+ T cells sorted from blood. Subset described: CD45RA-negative fraction. The chain links TRBV7-2 to TRBJ1-5; D is undetermined. CDR3 sequence reads: CASSPVVLSSNQPQHF. CDR3 DNA: TGTGCCAGCAGCCCAGTGGTCCTGAGTAGCAATCAGCCCCAGCATTTT.